A selection of T cell receptor beta chains follows, all from one sample in a study of T cells expressing NK-cell markers. TCRdb reprocessed the 5' RACE reads and reports one entry per CDR3 protein, with no DNA. Its table lists 500,000 to 600,000 distinct CDR3 sequences. The sample comprised blood T cells: a sorted CD56 or NKG2C T cell subset, CD4+ or CD8+ T cells, or bulk PBMC T cells (not recorded which). These receptors originate from a man aged 18 to 29 in good health. Both conserved end residues are part of each CDR3.

V gene	J gene	CDR3 protein
TRBV7-9	TRBJ1-5	CASSARDRSQPQHF
TRBV7-6	TRBJ2-1	CASSKRGENEQFF
TRBV12-3/TRBV12-4	TRBJ2-3	CASSLMAGVGGTDTQYF
TRBV5-1	TRBJ2-3	CASSLAGRSTQYF
TRBV11-2	TRBJ2-1	CASSRGQRSNEQFF
TRBV6-5	TRBJ2-3	CASSYSLAADTQYF
TRBV30	TRBJ2-3	CAWSVSGNADTQYF
TRBV12-3/TRBV12-4	TRBJ2-5	CASSLILAGGLRETQYF
TRBV5-1	TRBJ2-1	CASSLVGPRVSYNEQFF
TRBV20-1	TRBJ2-7	CSARRGSSYEQYF
TRBV24-1	TRBJ2-3	CATRTGRGNTDTQYF
TRBV7-2	TRBJ2-1	CASRGGERGHEQFF
TRBV6-5	TRBJ1-4	CASSRGTRNEKLFF
TRBV18	TRBJ2-1	CASSHTQAYNEQFF
TRBV20-1	TRBJ2-1	CSATKGTTPGDEQFF
TRBV28	TRBJ2-7	CASTLGTRRRTGEQYF
TRBV20-1	TRBJ2-7	CSALRVWGSYEQYF
TRBV2	TRBJ1-2	CASSADPAGGYTF
TRBV20-1	TRBJ1-2	CSASRGGGYTF
TRBV11-2	TRBJ1-1	CASSLKAAGTEAFF